The 17 T cell receptor beta chains given below trace back to one sample, sequenced in a study of control samples from healthy donors and cancer patients (dated by TCRdb to the early 2020s). The method behind the library was the immunoSEQ multiplex PCR assay. Entries here come from immuneACCESS through TCRdb and include only in-frame sequences with V and J called. Some clones fail to appear in such tables; in the studies checked, an unresolved V gene covers under half of the shortfall, and the cause of the remainder is unknown. Across this sample there are 200,000 or so clones, with about 89% seen only once. The top ten clonotypes cover around 1.9% of the sample. Sequencing was done on a sample of blood. The receptors were sampled from a man aged 30-40 years in good health.

The V gene is TRBV7-3, the J gene TRBJ1-6, with 7 positions matching TRBD1. The CDR3 is 14 residues long. CDR1 and CDR2 from the germline V gene are SGHTA and FQGTGA. V shed 6 bases, J shed 7 bases, and the junction held 6 bases outside the gene matches. The CDR3 region is CASSLQGKNSPLHF. The CDR3 bases are TGTGCCAGCAGTTTACAGGGGAAAAATTCACCCCTCCACTTT.

The rearrangement joins TRBV18 to TRBJ2-5; 7 bases are a match to TRBD1. The junction had 7 bases not matched to a gene; V was cut back by 0 bases and J by 0 bases. CDR1 is KGHSH, CDR2 LQKENI, per germline. This CDR3 comprises 17 residues. The CDR3 DNA follows: TGTGCCAGCTCACCACCACGAGGGGGCGCCTACCAAGAGACCCAGTACTTC. It codes for CASSPPRGGAYQETQYF. Looking up the rest from reference TRBV18 and TRBJ2-5 gives the full variable domain: NAGVMQNPRHLVRRRGQEARLRCSPMKGHSHVYWYRQLPEEGLKFMVYLQKENIIDESGMPKERFSAEFPKEGPSILRIQQVVRGDSAAYFCASSPPRGGAYQETQYFGPGTRLLVL.

The V gene is TRBV9, the J gene TRBJ2-1, with D uncertain. The CDR3 spans 16 residues. V was cut by 4 bases and J by 0 bases, with 14 bases left in between. Germline V gene data show CDR1 as SGDLS and CDR2 as YYNGEE. The CDR3 DNA reads as TGTGCCAGCAGCTTTAATATGGCCTCCTCCTACAATGAGCAGTTCTTC. Protein sequence: CASSFNMASSYNEQFF.

The rearrangement links TRBV19 to TRBJ1-2, with a weak D call TRBD1 (5 bases). Germline lookup yields CDR1 LNHDA and CDR2 SQIVND (reference sequence). The CDR3 spans 15 residues. The ends were cut back, 5 bases at V and 1 base at J, with 14 bases in the middle. CDR3 amino acids: CASSPDRLFNYGYTF. CDR3 bases: TGTGCCAGTAGTCCCGACAGACTATTTAACTATGGCTACACCTTC.

The genes are TRBV11-3 and TRBJ2-3; possibly TRBD1 or TRBD2 for D (6 bases each). V shed 5 bases and J shed 4 bases, with 16 bases lying between them. The CDR3 is 15 amino acids. Per the germline V gene, CDR1 is SGHNT and CDR2 is YENEEA. CDR3 region: CASSPIGGWADTQYF. CDR3 bases: TGTGCCAGCAGCCCGATCGGGGGCTGGGCAGATACGCAGTATTTT.

The rearrangement joins TRBV5-4 to TRBJ2-3; the match to TRBD2 covers 8 bases. After removal of 0 bases from V and 2 bases from J, the junction contained 8 bases not matched to a gene. Germline values: CDR1 SGHNT, CDR2 YYREEE (reference sequence). The CDR3 loop spans 17 amino acids. The CDR3 is CASSLAGLAPFTDTQYF. As DNA, the CDR3 is TGTGCCAGCAGCTTGGCTGGACTAGCCCCATTCACAGATACGCAGTATTTT.

The chain has TRBV6-5 and TRBJ1-1; 8 bases fit TRBD1. V lost 6 bases to trimming and J lost 3 bases; unmatched junction nucleotides: 3. The CDR3 has 13 amino acids. Germline-derived CDR1 and CDR2 are MNHEY and SVGAGI. CDR3 sequence (DNA): TGTGCCAGCAGGGACAGGGTCCACACTGAAGCTTTCTTT. This sequence encodes CASRDRVHTEAFF.

The chain uses TRBV18 and TRBJ1-2; D uncertain. CDR1 KGHSH and CDR2 LQKENI come from the germline V gene. CDR3 length: 15 residues. Trimming removed 3 bases at V and 5 bases at J, with 16 bases between. CDR3 DNA sequence: TGTGCCAGCTCACCGACATCCCCGAGAGGGTATGGCTACACCTTC. It is translated as CASSPTSPRGYGYTF.

The chain links TRBV20-1 to TRBJ2-1; D unclear. V gave up 3 bases and J gave up 4 bases, with 1 base separating them. Germline V gene data show CDR1 as DFQATT and CDR2 as SNEGSKA (reference sequence). The CDR3 is 10 amino acids. This CDR3 is CSASYNEQFF. As DNA, the CDR3 is TGCAGTGCTAGTTACAATGAGCAGTTCTTC.

This chain uses TRBV2 with TRBJ2-7; 15 bases are a match to TRBD2. V lost 5 bases, J lost 5 bases, and 7 bases stayed unmatched. The length of the CDR3 is 16 residues. The germline V gene encodes CDR1 SNHLY and CDR2 FYNNEI. This chain's CDR3 is CASSSGLAGGTNEQYF. The CDR3 coding sequence is TGTGCCAGCAGTAGTGGACTAGCGGGGGGGACGAACGAGCAGTACTTC.

This chain links TRBV7-6 with TRBJ2-1; 7 nucleotides align to TRBD1. This CDR3 contains 14 residues. Germline assignment: CDR1 SGHVS and CDR2 FNYEAQ. V was pared by 4 bases and J by 2 bases, with 2 bases of the junction left unmatched. CDR3 amino acids: CASSSGQPYNEQFF. The CDR3, as DNA: TGTGCCAGCAGCTCGGGACAGCCCTACAATGAGCAGTTCTTC.

The chain joins TRBV4-1 to TRBJ2-1; D unclear. Germline assignment: CDR1 MGHRA and CDR2 YSYEKL. Trimming took 0 bases from V and 2 from J, leaving 11 bases between them. The CDR3 contains 16 residues. CDR3 sequence reads: CASSQEGSYPYNEQFF. The CDR3 bases are TGCGCCAGCAGCCAAGAAGGCTCCTACCCCTACAATGAGCAGTTCTTC.

A word on this clone: The sample has other DNA sequences that encode this CDR3 too. This chain joins TRBV5-1 and TRBJ2-2; 8 nucleotides match TRBD1. The CDR3 loop spans 15 amino acids. V lost 4 bases and J lost 5; bases outside the gene matches: 7. Germline assignment: CDR1 SGHRS and CDR2 YFSETQ. In nucleotides, the CDR3 is TGCGCCAGCAGCCGCGACAGGGGTGGGACCGGGGAGCTGTTTTTT. Its protein is CASSRDRGGTGELFF.

This clone was seen just once. V usage is TRBV6-6 and J usage is TRBJ2-6; no firm D call. V was shortened by 4 bases and J by 4 bases, with 8 bases between the two germline ends. Germline values: CDR1 MNHNY, CDR2 SVGAGI (reference sequence). This CDR3 contains 14 residues. DNA of the CDR3: TGTGCCAGCAGTTGGTCCGACGGGGCCAACGTCCTGACTTTC. It codes for CASSWSDGANVLTF.

The V gene is TRBV5-6, the J gene TRBJ2-7; 7 bases align to TRBD2. The CDR3 covers 14 residues. Per germline, CDR1 SGHDT and CDR2 YYEEEE. V trimming: 1 base; J trimming: 2 bases; junction bases outside the gene matches: 3. CDR3 sequence (DNA): TGTGCCAGCAGCTTGTCCGGGACTACCTACGAGCAGTACTTC. Residues: CASSLSGTTYEQYF.

The chain joins TRBV24-1 to TRBJ1-1; D is ambiguous. This CDR3 comprises 13 residues. V was pared by 7 bases and J by 2 bases, with 10 bases between. CDR1 and CDR2 from the germline V gene are KGHDR and SFDVKD. The CDR3 is CATRDSTNTEAFF. In nucleotides, the CDR3 is TGTGCCACCAGAGACTCCACAAACACTGAAGCTTTCTTT.

The chain uses TRBV28 and TRBJ1-2; no definite D call. CDR1 MDHEN and CDR2 SYDVKM come from the germline V gene. The CDR3 consists of 12 residues. With 2 bases removed from V and 8 bases from J, the gap between germline ends came to 9 bases. DNA of the CDR3: TGTGCCAGCAGTTTACCTGGCGCGGGCTACACCTTC. As protein: CASSLPGAGYTF.